This entry features one TCR beta chain sequence. The target of this receptor is not known. The sample is drawn from a study of CXCR3-negative and CXCR3-positive naive CD8 T cells (dated by TCRdb to between 2018 and 2020). For the study in its entirety: In total, 130 million or so TRB reads were obtained, which works out to roughly 1.5 +/- 0.3 million reads per library. Diversity and physicochemical repertoire analyses covered around 10 donors pooled from two independent experiments. Naive subsets from five or six donors and memory cells from 3 donors were included in the TRBV-TRBJ cluster analysis.

The sequencer listed for this sample is NextSeq 550. The Human TCR Profiling Kit (MiLaboratory) was used to make UMI-labeled 5' RACE TRB cDNA libraries. The full amount of extracted RNA was used for cDNA synthesis, and the full amount of resulting cDNA was used for PCR amplification. Libraries were prepared in parallel with an identical number of PCR cycles. The authors processed their data as follows. MIGEC and MiXCR extracted about 50,000 +/- 10,000 unique UMI-labeled TRB cDNA molecules per library, requiring at least two reads per UMI. An average of around 40,000 +/- 10,000 functional in-frame TRB CDR3 nucleotide clonotypes without stop codons was found per library. After each sample was downsampled to 5000 UMI-labeled TRB molecules, VDJtools was used to calculate diversity metrics such as normalized Shannon-Wiener and Chao1. Clonotype-size-weighted physicochemical properties of the central five CDR3 residues (interaction energy, strength, volume and Kidera factor 4) were computed in VDJtools. TCRdb reprocessed the reads and lists each CDR3 protein sequence as a single entry, with no DNA. TCRdb assigned the V and J calls; the authors' analysis was not used. For this sample, the table gives roughly 120,000 distinct CDR3 sequences. The ten largest make up about 0.62% of the sample.

Each CD8+ T cell subset was flow-sorted in triplicate, and 250,000 to 300,000 cells per subset were placed directly into RLT lysis buffer. To keep memory contaminants out, a stringent definition of naive CD8+ T cells was applied: CD45RO-CCR7+CD27+CD95-. Peripheral blood mononuclear cells were isolated from buffy coats using standard density gradient centrifugation. A FACSAria III was used to flow-sort naive CXCR3-negative and CXCR3-positive CD8+ T cells. Total RNA was extracted from sorted cells with an RNeasy Mini Kit. The germline V gene (reference sequence) supplies CDR1 SGHAT and CDR2 FQDESV. The CDR3 sequence holds 19 residues, the cysteine and phenylalanine included. The DNA is unrecorded. On the study overall, not on this receptor specifically: CXCR3 expression partially decreased after cryopreservation, so most assays used freshly isolated PBMCs. Within the same donor, TRBV-TRBJ usage looked similar between naive CXCR3-negative and CXCR3-positive cells, but memory cells had distinct patterns. Repertoire diversity was comparably high in both naive subsets but much lower in memory CD8+ T cells. Because surface CD5, which is linked to self-reactivity in mice, was comparable between the naive subsets, TCR interaction strength was also inferred from TRB CDR3 physicochemical properties. Compared with CXCR3-negative naive cells, CXCR3-positive naive cells had TRB CDR3s with higher hydrophobicity (lower Kidera factor 4), lower energy, and higher strength and volume indices.

The receptor was isolated from a human donor in good health. Some clones in this sample may be carry-over from other donors' samples. In this chain, TRBV11-1 is recombined with TRBJ2-1; there is no DNA to check the TCRdb D call of TRBD2. The sequenced sample was naive CXCR3+ CD8+ T cells from blood. In the paper's terms, the cell subset or site label means: CD45RO-CCR7+CD27+CD95- naive CD8+ T cells expressing CXCR3 (TNR3+). Here the CDR3 is given as CASSFGLAGPLVSYNEQFF.